This T cell receptor (beta chain) was observed in a study of regulatory T cells in long-lasting Graves disease. To make TCR beta libraries, researchers used iRepertoire HTBI primers and Arm-PCR of CDR3 regions. TCRdb recomputed calls from the multiplex PCR reads with MiXCR, one row per CDR3 protein. The sample comprises hundreds of thousands of distinct CDR3 sequences, 13% of which are singletons, and roughly a tenth rests with the top ten. For this clonotype: A much bigger clone sits one base away, suggesting this may be a read error.

The CDR3 runs to 16 residues. Germline-derived CDR1 and CDR2 are KGHDR and SFDVKD. The time point here: newly diagnosed GD, antithyroid drugs for less than 3 months. Researchers made the TCR library from RNA that was extracted from PBMCs. A further study also used this sample, focusing on T cells in Graves' hyperthyroidism and ophthalmopathy.

Sequencing was performed on peripheral blood mononuclear cells (PBMCs), taken at new diagnosis, from a patient treated with antithyroid drugs. The rearrangement links TRBV24-1 to TRBJ2-7; D is perhaps TRBD1 (6 bases). The sequence derives from a young man with Graves disease. The CDR3 protein is CATSDPSPDRGYEQCF. The CDR3 DNA reads as TGTGCCACCAGTGACCCATCCCCGGACAGAGGCTACGAGCAGTGCTTC.